Presented here are 22 T cell receptor beta chains from one specimen sequenced in a study of T cell responses to AZD1222 COVID-19 vaccine (dated by TCRdb to the early 2020s). Explained via the paper, the time point label denotes: about 28 days (+/-7) after the second vaccine dose. Explained via the paper, the treatment or condition label denotes: meningococcal conjugate vaccine given as trial control. To prepare the library, the immunoSEQ multiplex PCR assay was applied. What TCRdb holds here is the immuneACCESS table cut down to in-frame rearrangements. Part of the clones is not present; checked against another copy, under half of the missing clones reflect an unresolved V gene, and the others are unexplained. Within this sample are 120,000 or so clones, with roughly 90% of them counted one time only. The biggest ten clones account for more than 3.5% of the sample. The input for sequencing was peripheral blood, taken 28 days after the second dose of the MenACWY control vaccine. These receptors all come from an adult who received the MenACWY meningococcal vaccine as a control.

In its sample, this clone was seen a few times. The J gene is TRBJ2-3, the V gene TRBV12-3 or TRBV12-4; no definite D call. CDR3 size: 11 residues. V was pared by 3 bases and J by 10 bases, with 8 bases between. The chain's CDR3 is CASSFGSAQYF. The DNA for the CDR3 is TGTGCCAGCAGTTTCGGGTCCGCGCAGTATTTT.

The J gene is TRBJ2-7, the V gene TRBV6-6, with TRBD1 identical over 8 bases. The trim removed 5 bases at V and 5 bases at J, leaving 11 bases unmatched. Germline V CDR1 and CDR2: MNHNY, SVGAGI (reference sequence). The CDR3 is made up of 15 amino acids. The CDR3 protein is CASSHTQGGKDEQYV. The DNA for the CDR3 is TGTGCCAGCAGTCATACACAGGGGGGTAAGGACGAGCAGTACGTC.

This clone appeared once. The CDR3: CSASDTYEQYV. The CDR3 nucleotides read TGCAGTGCGAGCGACACCTACGAGCAGTACGTC. The V call is TRBV20-1, the J call TRBJ2-7, with unresolved D. V dropped 6 bases and J dropped 2 bases, with 8 bases sitting between them. CDR1 and CDR2 (germline): DFQATT, SNEGSKA (reference sequence). This CDR3 region has 11 residues.

J is TRBJ1-2 and V is TRBV9, with 8 bases aligning to TRBD1. The CDR3 runs to 16 residues. V dropped 0 bases and J dropped 5; count of bases not matched to a gene: 9. The V gene's germline CDR1 is SGDLS and CDR2 YYNGEE. Here the CDR3 reads CASSVVPGGAGYGYTF. As DNA, the CDR3 is TGTGCCAGCAGCGTAGTCCCAGGGGGCGCTGGATATGGCTACACCTTC.

The chain combines TRBV5-1 with TRBJ1-6; a weak D match, TRBD1 (5 bases). The CDR3 is made up of 16 amino acids. Germline assignment: CDR1 SGHRS and CDR2 YFSETQ. Between the trimmed V and J ends, which lost 0 bases and 6 bases, there was a span of 13 bases. CDR3 in amino acids: CASSLVGQGSNSPLHF. CDR3 nucleotide sequence: TGCGCCAGCAGCTTGGTGGGGCAGGGTTCTAATTCACCCCTCCACTTT.

This sequence joins TRBV20-1 and TRBJ2-2, with D uncertain. Germline CDR1 reads DFQATT; CDR2 reads SNEGSKA (reference sequence). The ends were cut back, 3 bases at V and 7 bases at J, with 6 bases in the middle. The CDR3 spans 11 residues. The CDR3: CSARGIGELFF. The CDR3 nucleotides read TGCAGTGCTAGGGGAATCGGGGAGCTGTTTTTT.

This clone was detected once. Here the CDR3 DNA reads TGTGCCAGCAGTCCCTCCGCAGGATTCGGCTACACCTTC. This sequence encodes CASSPSAGFGYTF. The genes are TRBV6-5 and TRBJ1-2; D is uncertain. This CDR3 is 13 amino acids long. Germline CDR1 reads MNHEY; CDR2 reads SVGAGI. V lost 5 bases and J lost 8, with 15 bases in between.

The chain combines TRBV3-1 (or the pseudogene TRBV3-2) with TRBJ2-7, with D perhaps matching TRBD1 or TRBD2 (5 bases each). The CDR3 length is 14 residues. Germline CDR1 is LGHDT and CDR2 is YNNKEL (reference sequence). With 2 bases removed from V and 1 base from J, the gap between germline ends came to 9 bases. CDR3 coding DNA: TGTGCCAGCAGCCAATTGGGGGAATCCTACGAGCAGTACTTC. It encodes CASSQLGESYEQYF.

The chain recombines TRBV6-2 or TRBV6-3 with TRBJ2-7, with D possibly being TRBD2 (6 bases). Germline V gene sequence: CDR1 MNHEY, CDR2 SVGEGT. V lost 6 bases and J lost 6, with 15 bases in between. The CDR3 totals 13 residues. CDR3 sequence: CASSIGTPREQYV. The CDR3 region has the DNA TGTGCCAGCAGCATAGGGACTCCTCGCGAGCAGTACGTC.

This chain joins TRBV29-1 and TRBJ1-2; D not certain. Looked up from germline, CDR1 is SQVTM and CDR2 is ANQGSEA. V lost 3 bases to trimming and J lost 4 bases, with 3 bases between them. This CDR3 region has 10 residues. CDR3: CSVDTYGYTF. CDR3 DNA: TGCAGCGTTGACACCTATGGCTACACCTTC.

Here the CDR3 reads CASSLTGVGNTIYF. The CDR3 bases are TGCGCCAGCAGCTTGACAGGGGTTGGAAACACCATATATTTT. This chain joins TRBV5-1 and TRBJ1-3; 7 positions match TRBD1. V lost 1 base and J lost 3; bases outside the gene matches: 1. This CDR3 has 14 residues. Per the germline V gene, CDR1 is SGHRS and CDR2 is YFSETQ.

The gene calls are TRBV2 and TRBJ2-5; 12 nucleotides line up with TRBD2. This CDR3 is 15 amino acids long. V was pared by 6 bases and J by 3 bases, with 5 bases of the junction left unmatched. CDR1 SNHLY and CDR2 FYNNEI come from the germline V gene. The CDR3 protein is CASRAGLAGEETQYF. CDR3 bases: TGTGCCAGCAGAGCGGGACTAGCGGGTGAAGAGACCCAGTACTTC.

This clone was detected once. The chain links TRBV12-3 or TRBV12-4 to TRBJ1-5, with D unclear. The length of the CDR3 is 11 residues. With 5 bases removed from V and 11 bases from J, the gap between germline ends came to 10 bases. The CDR3 DNA reads TGTGCCAGCAGTAGGAACCTGGCCCAGCATTTT. Its protein product is CASSRNLAQHF.

The V call is TRBV4-1, the J call TRBJ2-5; D call uncertain. Germline V lookup: CDR1 MGHRA, CDR2 YSYEKL. The CDR3 covers 13 residues. Trimming removed 1 base from V and 1 base from J, with 4 bases in between. CDR3 region: CASSQGLQETQYF. Here the CDR3 DNA reads TGCGCCAGCAGCCAAGGACTCCAAGAGACCCAGTACTTC.

This chain uses TRBV12-5 with TRBJ2-7; D not resolved. Looked up from germline, CDR1 is LGHNT and CDR2 is FRNRAP. Trimming removed 4 bases from V and 4 bases from J, with 17 bases in between. CDR3 length: 15 amino acids. Here the CDR3 reads CASGSYLAQSYEQYF. In DNA form, the CDR3 reads TGTGCTAGTGGTTCCTACCTCGCTCAGTCGTACGAGCAGTACTTC.

J is TRBJ2-7 and V is TRBV7-8, with D unclear. The CDR3 loop spans 16 amino acids. Trimming left V 5 bases short and J 2 bases short, with 19 bases between. Germline CDR1 is SGHVS and CDR2 is FQNEAQ. The CDR3 loop is CASSQTSKIETYEQYV. As DNA, the CDR3 is TGTGCCAGCAGCCAAACCAGTAAGATCGAAACCTACGAGCAGTACGTC.

The chain carries TRBV28 and TRBJ2-5; 8 bases are shared with TRBD1. The V gene's germline CDR1 is MDHEN and CDR2 SYDVKM. J was trimmed by 5 bases and V by 5 bases; bases with no gene match: 7. The CDR3 length is 14 residues. CDR3 coding DNA: TGTGCCAGCAGTCCCCCAGGGGGCGCGGAGACCCAGTACTTC. Amino acid sequence: CASSPPGGAETQYF. The full variable domain, with the rest looked up from reference TRBV28 and TRBJ2-5, is DVKVTQSSRYLVKRTGEKVFLECVQDMDHENMFWYRQDPGLGLRLIYFSYDVKMKEKGDIPEGYSVSREKKERFSLILESASTNQTSMYLCASSPPGGAETQYFGPGTRLLVL.

The chain combines TRBV2 with TRBJ2-3, with D unresolved. The CDR3 is 15 amino acids. CDR1 and CDR2 (germline): SNHLY, FYNNEI. V lost 3 bases and J lost 0, with 10 bases in between. DNA for the CDR3: TGTGCCAGCAGTGACCAAATCCTTAGCACAGATACGCAGTATTTT. Protein: CASSDQILSTDTQYF.

Only a few counts were recorded for this clone. The rearrangement joins TRBV6-2 or TRBV6-3 to TRBJ2-7; D unclear. This CDR3 is built from 13 residues. Germline CDR1 reads MNHEY; CDR2 reads SVGEGT. With 5 bases removed from V and 3 bases from J, the gap between germline ends came to 11 bases. The CDR3 coding sequence is TGTGCCAGCAGTCCCTCGGTTGGCTACGAGCAGTACGTC. The encoded protein is CASSPSVGYEQYV.

The CDR3 DNA reads as TGTGCCAGCAGCCGTAGACGGGAGGGGGCAAGACACACTGAAGCTTTCTTT. This translates into CASSRRREGARHTEAFF. The chain employs TRBV7-9 and TRBJ1-1; 7 nucleotides line up with TRBD1. Trimming at V came to 5 bases and at J to 3 bases, leaving 15 bases not matched to a gene. Germline V CDR1 and CDR2: SEHNR, FQNEAQ (reference sequence). This CDR3 comprises 17 residues.

The V call is TRBV12-3 or TRBV12-4, the J call TRBJ2-7, with D maybe TRBD1 (5 bases). The CDR3 is 11 residues long. V lost 6 bases and J 2 bases, leaving 5 bases between the germline ends. The CDR3 DNA sequence: TGTGCCAGCAGGGACACCTACGAGCAGTACTTC. Protein product: CASRDTYEQYF.

This chain uses TRBV28 with TRBJ2-3, with D perhaps TRBD1 (6 bases). V lost 7 bases, J lost 13 bases, and 21 bases lay in between. The CDR3 runs 13 residues. Germline values: CDR1 MDHEN, CDR2 SYDVKM. DNA for the CDR3: TGTGCCAGCACCCAAACCGGAACTTCAGGGGAGTATTTT. Translation: CASTQTGTSGEYF.